These 5 T cell receptor beta chains were all obtained from the same sample, sequenced in a study of blood T cell repertoires in COVID-19. Sequenced by immunoSEQ multiplex PCR; TCRdb stores in-frame clones only, minus some. Of some 250,000 clones listed, less than 90% were seen once; the top ten hold 6.2%. Sequencing was done on a sample of peripheral blood. The receptors originated from a man in his sixties with acute or convalescent COVID-19.

About this clone itself: At one end the junction does not follow the germline gene, possibly because of a read error. This sequence joins TRBV7-7 and TRBJ2-5, with D maybe TRBD2 (6 bases). Germline CDR1 is SSHAT and CDR2 is FNYEAQ (reference sequence). The CDR3 consists of 15 residues. CDR3 loop: CASSLEGRVQETQYF. The CDR3 DNA sequence: TGTGCTAGCAGCTTGGAGGGAAGGGTCCAAGAGACCCAGTACTTC.

The table lists this clone with a count of one. This chain uses TRBV12-3 or TRBV12-4 with TRBJ1-5; tentatively, D is TRBD1 (6 bases). V was trimmed by 10 bases and J by 3 bases, leaving 13 bases between them. The CDR3 consists of 13 residues. In DNA, the CDR3 is TGTGCCATCGGGGGGGGGCTCAATCAGCCCCAGCATTTT. This encodes CAIGGGLNQPQHF.

V is TRBV28 and J is TRBJ1-4, with D perhaps TRBD1 (5 bases). The ends were cut back, 2 bases at V and 3 bases at J, with 13 bases in the middle. The CDR3 consists of 16 residues. Germline loops: CDR1 MDHEN, CDR2 SYDVKM. The CDR3 protein is CASSLGQGGPNEKLFF. The CDR3 DNA sequence: TGTGCCAGCAGTTTAGGGCAGGGAGGGCCTAATGAAAAACTGTTTTTT. Filled out from reference TRBV28 and TRBJ1-4, the complete variable domain reads DVKVTQSSRYLVKRTGEKVFLECVQDMDHENMFWYRQDPGLGLRLIYFSYDVKMKEKGDIPEGYSVSREKKERFSLILESASTNQTSMYLCASSLGQGGPNEKLFFGSGTQLSVL.

The rearrangement links TRBV7-2 to TRBJ1-4; 10 bases are a match to TRBD1. The V gene end was trimmed by 5 bases and the J gene end by 7 bases; junction bases not matched to a gene: 4. The CDR3 runs to 14 residues. Germline V gene data show CDR1 as SGHTA and CDR2 as FQGNSA. The CDR3 bases are TGTGCCAGCAGCCAGGACAGGGGGGGTGAAAAACTGTTTTTT. It codes for CASSQDRGGEKLFF. The full variable domain, its missing parts supplied by reference TRBV7-2 and TRBJ1-4, is GAGVSQSPSNKVTEKGKDVELRCDPISGHTALYWYRQSLGQGLEFLIYFQGNSAPDKSGLPSDRFSAERTGGSVSTLTIQRTQQEDSAVYLCASSQDRGGEKLFFGSGTQLSVL.

V is TRBV5-6 and J is TRBJ1-3; D call uncertain. From germline, CDR1 is SGHDT and CDR2 YYEEEE. Trimming took 0 bases from V and 0 from J, leaving 19 bases between them. The CDR3 loop spans 19 amino acids. CDR3 bases: TGTGCCAGCAGCTTGGGCGCCGGCCGAGGTTATGACTCTGGAAACACCATATATTTT. It specifies CASSLGAGRGYDSGNTIYF.